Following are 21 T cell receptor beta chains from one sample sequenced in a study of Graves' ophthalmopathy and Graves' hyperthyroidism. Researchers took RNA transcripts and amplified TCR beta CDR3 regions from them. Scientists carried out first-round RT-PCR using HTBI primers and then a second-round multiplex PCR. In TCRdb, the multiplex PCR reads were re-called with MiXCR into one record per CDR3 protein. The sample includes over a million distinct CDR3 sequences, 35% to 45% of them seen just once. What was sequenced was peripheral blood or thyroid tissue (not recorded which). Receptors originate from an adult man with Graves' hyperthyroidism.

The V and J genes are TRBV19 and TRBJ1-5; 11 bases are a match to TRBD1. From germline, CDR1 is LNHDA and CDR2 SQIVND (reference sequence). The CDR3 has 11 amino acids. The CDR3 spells CGTGGGQPQHF. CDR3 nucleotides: TGTGGGACAGGGGGCGGACAGCCCCAGCATTTT.

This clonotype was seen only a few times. The CDR3 region is CASRTGTGRTYEQYF. In DNA, the CDR3 is TGTGCCAGCAGAACTGGGACAGGGCGGACCTACGAGCAGTACTTC. This chain links TRBV6-6 with TRBJ2-7, with TRBD1 matching 9 bases. The J segment lost 2 bases and the V segment lost 6 bases, leaving 8 bases of the junction unmatched. CDR1 and CDR2 from the germline V gene are MNHNY and SVGAGI (reference sequence). The CDR3 has 15 amino acids.

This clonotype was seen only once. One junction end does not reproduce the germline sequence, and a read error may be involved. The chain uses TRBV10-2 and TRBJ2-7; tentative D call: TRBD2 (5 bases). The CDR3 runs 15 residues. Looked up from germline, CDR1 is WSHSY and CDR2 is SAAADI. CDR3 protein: CACSVVMGSSYEQYF. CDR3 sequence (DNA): TGCGCCTGCAGCGTCGTCATGGGGAGCTCCTACGAGCAGTACTTC.

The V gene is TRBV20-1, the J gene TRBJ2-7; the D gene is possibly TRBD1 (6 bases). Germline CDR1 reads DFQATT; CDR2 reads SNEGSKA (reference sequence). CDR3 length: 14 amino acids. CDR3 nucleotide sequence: TGCAGCGCACCTTACAGGGCGGTAACCTACGAGCAGTACTTC. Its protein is CSAPYRAVTYEQYF.

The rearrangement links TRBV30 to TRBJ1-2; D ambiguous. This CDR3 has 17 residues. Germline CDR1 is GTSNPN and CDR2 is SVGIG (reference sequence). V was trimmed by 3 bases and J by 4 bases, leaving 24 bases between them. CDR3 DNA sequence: TGTGCCTGGAGGTCGATACCGCCGACGGGAGAAAGCTATGGCTACACCTTC. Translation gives CAWRSIPPTGESYGYTF.

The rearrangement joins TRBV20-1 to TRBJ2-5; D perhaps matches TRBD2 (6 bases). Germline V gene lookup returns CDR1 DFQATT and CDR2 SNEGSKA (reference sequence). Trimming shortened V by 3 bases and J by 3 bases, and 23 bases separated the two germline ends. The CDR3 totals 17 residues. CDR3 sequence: CSASGRDQYPAKETQYF. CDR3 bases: TGCAGTGCTAGTGGGCGGGATCAGTACCCCGCAAAAGAGACCCAGTACTTC.

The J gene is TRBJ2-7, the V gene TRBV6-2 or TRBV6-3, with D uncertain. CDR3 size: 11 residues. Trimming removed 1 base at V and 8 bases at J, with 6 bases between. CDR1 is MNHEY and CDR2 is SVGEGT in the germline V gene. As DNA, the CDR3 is TGTGCCAGCAGTTACTGGGAAAAGCAGTACTTC. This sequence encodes CASSYWEKQYF.

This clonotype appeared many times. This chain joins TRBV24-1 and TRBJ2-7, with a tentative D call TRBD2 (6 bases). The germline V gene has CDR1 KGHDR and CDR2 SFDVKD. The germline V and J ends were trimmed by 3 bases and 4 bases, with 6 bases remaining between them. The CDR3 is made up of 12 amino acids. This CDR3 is CATSDAGYEQYF. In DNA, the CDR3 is TGTGCCACCAGTGATGCGGGGTACGAGCAGTACTTC.

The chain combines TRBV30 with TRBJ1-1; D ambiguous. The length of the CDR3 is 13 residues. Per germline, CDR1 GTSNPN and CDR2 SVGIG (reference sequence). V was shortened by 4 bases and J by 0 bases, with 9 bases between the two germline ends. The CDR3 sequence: CAWNKGMNTEAFF. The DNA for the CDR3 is TGTGCCTGGAATAAGGGAATGAACACTGAAGCTTTCTTT.

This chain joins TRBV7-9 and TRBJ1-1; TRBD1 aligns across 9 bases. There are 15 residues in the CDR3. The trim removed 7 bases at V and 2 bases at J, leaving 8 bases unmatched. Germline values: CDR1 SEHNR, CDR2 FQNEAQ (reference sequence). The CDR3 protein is CASTFGQGINTEAFF. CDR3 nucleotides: TGTGCCAGCACCTTTGGACAGGGGATTAACACTGAAGCTTTCTTT.

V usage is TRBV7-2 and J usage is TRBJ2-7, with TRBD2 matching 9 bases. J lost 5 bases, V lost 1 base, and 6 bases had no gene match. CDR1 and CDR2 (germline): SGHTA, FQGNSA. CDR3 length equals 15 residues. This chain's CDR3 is CASSLGGGDGHEQYF. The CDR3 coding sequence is TGTGCCAGCAGCTTAGGCGGGGGGGACGGTCACGAGCAGTACTTC.

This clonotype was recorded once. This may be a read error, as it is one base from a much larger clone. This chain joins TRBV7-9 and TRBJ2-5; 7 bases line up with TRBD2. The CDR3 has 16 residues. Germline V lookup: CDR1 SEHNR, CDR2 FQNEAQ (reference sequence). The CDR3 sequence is CASSFSAGVGQETRYF. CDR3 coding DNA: TGTGCCAGCAGCTTTTCGGCGGGAGTGGGGCAAGAGACCCGGTACTTC.

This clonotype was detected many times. The CDR3: CASYRGMNTEAFF. The CDR3 DNA reads TGCGCCAGCTACAGGGGGATGAACACTGAAGCTTTCTTT. This chain links TRBV5-1 with TRBJ1-1, with TRBD1 matching over 8 bases. The CDR3 sequence is 13 residues long. Germline trimming cut 7 bases from V and 0 bases from J; bases unmatched to any gene: 2. CDR1 and CDR2 from the germline V gene are SGHRS and YFSETQ.

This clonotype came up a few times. DNA for the CDR3: TGTGCCAGCAGTTCCCGGGCCGCGAGCAATCAGCCCCAGCATTTT. Its protein is CASSSRAASNQPQHF. V usage is TRBV6-2 or TRBV6-3 and J usage is TRBJ1-5, with D hard to call. The CDR3 covers 15 residues. Trimming pared 4 bases from V and 1 base from J, leaving 11 bases between. Germline V gene sequence: CDR1 MNHEY, CDR2 SVGEGT.

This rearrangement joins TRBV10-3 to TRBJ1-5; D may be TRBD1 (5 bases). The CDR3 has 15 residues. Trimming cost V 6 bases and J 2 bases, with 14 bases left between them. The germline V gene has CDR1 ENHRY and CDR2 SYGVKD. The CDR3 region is CAISMGGQRNQPQHF. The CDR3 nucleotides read TGTGCCATCAGCATGGGGGGTCAGCGCAATCAGCCCCAGCATTTT.

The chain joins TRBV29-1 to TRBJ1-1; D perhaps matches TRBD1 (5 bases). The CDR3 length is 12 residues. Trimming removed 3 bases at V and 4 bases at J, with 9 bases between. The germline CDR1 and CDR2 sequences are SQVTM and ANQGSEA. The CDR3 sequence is CSVDSGGTEAFF. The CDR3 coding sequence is TGCAGCGTTGATTCGGGGGGCACTGAAGCTTTCTTT.

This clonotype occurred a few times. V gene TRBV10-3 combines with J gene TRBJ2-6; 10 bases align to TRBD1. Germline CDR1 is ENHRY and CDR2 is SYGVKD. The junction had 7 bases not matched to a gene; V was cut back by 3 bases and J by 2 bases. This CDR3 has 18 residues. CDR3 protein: CAISDKTGGSAGANVLTF. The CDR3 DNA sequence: TGTGCCATCAGTGACAAGACAGGGGGCAGTGCTGGGGCCAACGTCCTGACTTTC.

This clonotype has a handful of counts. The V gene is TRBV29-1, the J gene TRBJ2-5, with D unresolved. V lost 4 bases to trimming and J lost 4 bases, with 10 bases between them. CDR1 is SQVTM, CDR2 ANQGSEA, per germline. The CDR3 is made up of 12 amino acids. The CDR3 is CSVGTGRETQYF. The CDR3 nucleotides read TGCAGCGTTGGGACCGGGCGAGAGACCCAGTACTTC.

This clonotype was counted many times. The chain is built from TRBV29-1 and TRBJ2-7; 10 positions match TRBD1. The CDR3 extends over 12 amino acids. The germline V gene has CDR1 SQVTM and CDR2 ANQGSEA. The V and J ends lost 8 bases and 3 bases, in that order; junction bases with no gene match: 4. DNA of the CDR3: TGCAGCTACGGGACAGGGGACTACGAGCAGTACTTC. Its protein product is CSYGTGDYEQYF.

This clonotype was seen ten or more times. The CDR3 region has the DNA TGCGCCAGCAGCCAAGAAGCTAGCGGGGGGGCCTCCTACGAGCAGTACTTC. Translating it yields CASSQEASGGASYEQYF. This rearrangement joins TRBV4-1 to TRBJ2-7; TRBD2 agrees at 12 bases. Germline V gives CDR1 MGHRA, CDR2 YSYEKL. Trimming took 0 bases from V and 0 from J; bases not matched to a gene: 3. The CDR3 consists of 17 residues.

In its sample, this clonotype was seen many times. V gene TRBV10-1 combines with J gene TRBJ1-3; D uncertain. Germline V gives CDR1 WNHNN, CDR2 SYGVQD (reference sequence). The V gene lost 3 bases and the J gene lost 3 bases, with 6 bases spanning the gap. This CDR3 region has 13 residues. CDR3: CASSDGVGNTIYF. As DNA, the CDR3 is TGCGCCAGCAGTGACGGCGTTGGAAACACCATATATTTT.